This TCR beta chain was observed in a study of blood T cell repertoires in COVID-19. Sequencing was performed with immunoSEQ multiplex PCR; in TCRdb, only in-frame clones are kept and a portion is missing. The table includes fewer than 400,000 clones, roughly 89% detected once. This CDR3 contains 14 residues. V was pared by 0 bases and J by 2 bases, with 8 bases between. Germline lookup yields CDR1 SGHDN and CDR2 FVKESK. This clonotype was sampled from a man aged 60 to 75 who had recovered from COVID-19. The sequencing sample was made of PBMCs or T cells enriched from blood (not recorded which). The chain recombines TRBV14 with TRBJ2-7, with D perhaps matching TRBD2 (6 bases). The CDR3, as DNA: TGTGCCAGCAGCCAAGAAGCGGGCCCCTACGAGCAGTACTTC. Its translation: CASSQEAGPYEQYF. Combining the CDR3 with reference TRBV14 and TRBJ2-7 gives the whole variable domain EAGVTQFPSHSVIEKGQTVTLRCDPISGHDNLYWYRRVMGKEIKFLLHFVKESKQDESGMPNNRFLAERTGGTYSTLKVQPAELEDSGVYFCASSQEAGPYEQYFGPGTRLTVT.